This section outlines one T cell receptor (beta chain) sequence together with its context. Its antigen is not known. Repertoires were generated with immunoSEQ multiplex PCR, while TCRdb's copy carries only in-frame clones and drops some. The table includes 350,000 to 450,000 clones, roughly 84% detected once. After removal of 4 bases from V and 4 bases from J, the junction contained 9 bases not matched to a gene. CDR3 length equals 15 residues. Per the germline V gene, CDR1 is ENHRY and CDR2 is SYGVKD. This entry belongs to a study of Ad26.COV2.S vaccination and SARS-CoV-2 variants. Treatment described: around 19 received Ad26.COV2.S at low or high dose, single or two shots; about 5 received placebo; per-sample allocation not given. Following the first vaccine or placebo injection, samples were taken on day 63. Study-wide results and caveats: Total responses of T cells may have been underestimated by the analyses of TCR breadth and depth. For non-spike TCRs, breadth in vaccine recipients resembled that in placebo recipients.

This sample comprised peripheral blood, obtained in a trial of Ad26.COV2.S vaccine versus placebo. The gene calls are TRBV10-3 and TRBJ2-7, with 8 bases that match TRBD1. The clonotype comes from a person aged 18 to 65 who received the Ad26.COV2.S COVID-19 vaccine or a placebo. CDR3 residues: CAISGGGTGPYEQYF. CDR3 DNA: TGTGCCATCAGTGGGGGCGGGACAGGACCGTACGAGCAGTACTTC.